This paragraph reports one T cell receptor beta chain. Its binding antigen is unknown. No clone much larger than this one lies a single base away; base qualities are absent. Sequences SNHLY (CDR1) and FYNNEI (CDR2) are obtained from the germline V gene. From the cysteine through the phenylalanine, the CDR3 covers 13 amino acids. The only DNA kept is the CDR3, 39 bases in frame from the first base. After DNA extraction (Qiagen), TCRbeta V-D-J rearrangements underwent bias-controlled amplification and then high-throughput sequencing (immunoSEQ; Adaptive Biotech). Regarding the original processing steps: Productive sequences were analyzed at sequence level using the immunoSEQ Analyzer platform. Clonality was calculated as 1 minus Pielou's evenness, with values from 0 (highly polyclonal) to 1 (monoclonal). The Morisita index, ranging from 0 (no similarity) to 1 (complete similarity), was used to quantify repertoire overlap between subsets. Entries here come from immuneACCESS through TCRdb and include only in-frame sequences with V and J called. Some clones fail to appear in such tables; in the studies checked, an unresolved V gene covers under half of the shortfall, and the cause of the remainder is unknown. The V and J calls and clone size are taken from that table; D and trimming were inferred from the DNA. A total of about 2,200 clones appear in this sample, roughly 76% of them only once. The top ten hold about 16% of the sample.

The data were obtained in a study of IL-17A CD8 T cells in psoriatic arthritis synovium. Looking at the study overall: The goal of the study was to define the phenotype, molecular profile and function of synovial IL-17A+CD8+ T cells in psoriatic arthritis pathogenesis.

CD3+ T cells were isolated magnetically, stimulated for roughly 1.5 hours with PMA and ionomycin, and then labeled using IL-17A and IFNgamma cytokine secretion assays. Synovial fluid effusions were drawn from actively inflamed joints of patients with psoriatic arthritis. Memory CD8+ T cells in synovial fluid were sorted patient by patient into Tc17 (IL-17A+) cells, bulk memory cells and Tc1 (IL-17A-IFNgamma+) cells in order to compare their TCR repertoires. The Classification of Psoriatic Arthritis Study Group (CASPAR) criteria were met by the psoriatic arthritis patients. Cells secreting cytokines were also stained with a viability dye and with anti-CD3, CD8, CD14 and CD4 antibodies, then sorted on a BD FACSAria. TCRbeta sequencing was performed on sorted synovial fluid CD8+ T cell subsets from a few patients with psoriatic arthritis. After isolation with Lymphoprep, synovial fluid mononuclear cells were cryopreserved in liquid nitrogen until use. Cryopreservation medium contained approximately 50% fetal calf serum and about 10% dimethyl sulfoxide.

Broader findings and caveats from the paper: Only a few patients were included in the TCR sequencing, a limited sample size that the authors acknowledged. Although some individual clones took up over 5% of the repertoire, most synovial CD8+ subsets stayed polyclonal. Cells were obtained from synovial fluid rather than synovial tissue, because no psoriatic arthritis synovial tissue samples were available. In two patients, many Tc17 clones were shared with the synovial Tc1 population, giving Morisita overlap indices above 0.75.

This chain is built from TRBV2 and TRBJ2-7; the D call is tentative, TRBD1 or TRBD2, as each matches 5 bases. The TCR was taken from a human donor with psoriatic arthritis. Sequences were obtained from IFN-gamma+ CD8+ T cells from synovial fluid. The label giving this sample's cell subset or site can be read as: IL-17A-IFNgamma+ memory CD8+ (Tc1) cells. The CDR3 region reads CAGRGEPSYEQYF. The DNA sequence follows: TGTGCGGGACGAGGGGAACCCTCCTACGAGCAGTACTTC. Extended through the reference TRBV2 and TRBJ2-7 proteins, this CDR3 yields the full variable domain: EPEVTQTPSHQVTQMGQEVILRCVPISNHLYFYWYRQILGQKVEFLVSFYNNEISEKSEIFDDQFSVERPDGSNFTLKIRSTKLEDSAMYFCAGRGEPSYEQYFGPGTRLTVT.